Given below is one T cell receptor beta chain in context. Time point of the sample: neoterminal ileum biopsy at postoperative endoscopy, about 6 months after surgery. Eligibility required adulthood, ileal or ileocolonic Crohn's disease and indicated ileocolonic resection. TCRdb's table, derived via immunoSEQ multiplex PCR, lists solely in-frame clones and lacks some. The data contain about 15,000 clones, 78% of them singletons. The data are from a study of T cell repertoires in ileal Crohn's disease. V was pared by 4 bases and J by 4 bases, with 13 bases of the junction left unmatched. This CDR3 spans 16 amino acids. Per the germline V gene, CDR1 is MNHEY and CDR2 is SVGAGI.

V and J are TRBV6-5 and TRBJ2-7, with 7 bases matching TRBD1. The receptor was isolated from an adult with Crohn's disease. The source material was ileal tissue. DNA of the CDR3: TGTGCCAGCAGTTCACCATGGGACAGAGGATTGTACGAGCAGTACTTC. It codes for CASSSPWDRGLYEQYF.